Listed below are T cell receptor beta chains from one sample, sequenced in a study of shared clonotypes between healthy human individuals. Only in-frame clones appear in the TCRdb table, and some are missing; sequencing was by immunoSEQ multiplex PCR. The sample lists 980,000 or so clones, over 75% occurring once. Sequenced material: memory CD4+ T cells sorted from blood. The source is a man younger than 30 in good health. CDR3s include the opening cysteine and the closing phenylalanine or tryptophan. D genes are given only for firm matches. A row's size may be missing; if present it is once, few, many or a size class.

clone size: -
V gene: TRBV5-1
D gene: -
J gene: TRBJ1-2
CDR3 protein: CASSNRDAVVGYTF
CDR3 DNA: TGCGCCAGCAGCAACCGGGACGCCGTTGTCGGCTACACCTTC

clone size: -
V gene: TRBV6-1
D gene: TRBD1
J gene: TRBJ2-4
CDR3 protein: CASSEAWGQGKLAKNIQYF
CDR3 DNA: TGTGCCAGCAGTGAAGCATGGGGACAGGGGAAGCTAGCCAAAAACATTCAGTACTTC

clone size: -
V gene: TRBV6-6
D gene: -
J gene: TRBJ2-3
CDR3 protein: CASSYLQGTTDTQYF
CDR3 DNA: TGTGCCAGCAGTTACTTACAGGGTACCACAGATACGCAGTATTTT

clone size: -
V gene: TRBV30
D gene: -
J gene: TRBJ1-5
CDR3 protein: CAWRPRFYSNQPQHF
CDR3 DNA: TGTGCCTGGAGGCCTAGATTCTATAGCAATCAGCCCCAGCATTTT

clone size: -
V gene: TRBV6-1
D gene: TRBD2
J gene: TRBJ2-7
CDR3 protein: CASSEVLTSGRSSSYEQYF
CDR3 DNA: TGTGCCAGCAGTGAAGTCTTAACTAGCGGGAGGTCGAGCTCCTACGAGCAGTACTTC

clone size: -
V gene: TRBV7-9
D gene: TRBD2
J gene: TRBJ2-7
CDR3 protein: CASSFPERDSYEQYF
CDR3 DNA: TGTGCCAGCAGCTTCCCGGAGCGGGACTCCTACGAGCAGTACTTC

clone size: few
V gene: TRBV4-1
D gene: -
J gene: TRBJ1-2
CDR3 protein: CASSHPGGDGYTF
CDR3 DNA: TGCGCCAGCAGCCATCCGGGGGGGGATGGCTACACCTTC

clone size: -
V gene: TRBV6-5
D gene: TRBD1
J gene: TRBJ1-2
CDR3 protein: CASSSPRTGNYGYTF
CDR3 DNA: TGTGCCAGCAGTTCACCCCGGACAGGGAACTATGGCTACACCTTC

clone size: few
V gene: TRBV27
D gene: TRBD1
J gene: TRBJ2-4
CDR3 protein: CASSLYGTGDLLAKNIQYF
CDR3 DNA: TGTGCCAGCAGTTTATACGGGACAGGCGACCTTCTAGCCAAAAACATTCAGTACTTC

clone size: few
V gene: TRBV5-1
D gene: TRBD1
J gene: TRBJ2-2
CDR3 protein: CASSLRTGDTGELFF
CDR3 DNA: TGCGCCAGCAGCCTTAGGACAGGTGACACCGGGGAGCTGTTTTTT

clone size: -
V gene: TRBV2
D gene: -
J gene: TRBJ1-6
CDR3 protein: CASSERQGGNSPLHF
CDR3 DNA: TGTGCCAGCAGTGAACGGCAGGGAGGTAATTCACCCCTCCACTTT

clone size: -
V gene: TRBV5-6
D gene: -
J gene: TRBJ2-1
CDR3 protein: CASSLGGPNTPNEQFF
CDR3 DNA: TGTGCCAGCAGCTTGGGGGGGCCAAACACTCCCAATGAGCAGTTCTTC

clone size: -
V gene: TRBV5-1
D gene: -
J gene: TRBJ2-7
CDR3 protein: CASSITDYEQYF
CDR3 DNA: TGCGCCAGCAGCATAACAGACTACGAGCAGTACTTC

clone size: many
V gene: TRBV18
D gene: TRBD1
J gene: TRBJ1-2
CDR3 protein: CASSAIGGDYGYTF
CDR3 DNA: TGTGCCAGCTCAGCCATAGGGGGCGACTATGGCTACACCTTC

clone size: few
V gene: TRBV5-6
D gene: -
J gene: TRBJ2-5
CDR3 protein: CASSLSSVWAQYF
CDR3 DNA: TGTGCCAGCAGCTTATCTAGTGTGTGGGCCCAGTACTTC

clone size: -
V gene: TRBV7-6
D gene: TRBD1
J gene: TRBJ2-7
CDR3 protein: CASSFGTEYEQYF
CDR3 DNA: TGTGCCAGCAGCTTCGGGACAGAATACGAGCAGTACTTC

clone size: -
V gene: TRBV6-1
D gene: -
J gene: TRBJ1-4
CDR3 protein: CASSTQTGGEKLFF
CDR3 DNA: TGTGCCAGCAGTACCCAGACTGGGGGTGAAAAACTGTTTTTT

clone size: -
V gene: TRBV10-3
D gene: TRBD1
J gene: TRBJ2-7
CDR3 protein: CAIRETGNSYEQYF
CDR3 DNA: TGTGCCATCAGGGAGACAGGGAACAGCTACGAGCAGTACTTC

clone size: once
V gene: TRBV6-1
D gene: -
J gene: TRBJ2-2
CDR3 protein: CASKGNTGELFF
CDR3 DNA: TGTGCCAGCAAGGGGAACACCGGGGAGCTGTTTTTT

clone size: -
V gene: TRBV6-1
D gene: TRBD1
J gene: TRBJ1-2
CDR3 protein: CASMTTGVGYTF
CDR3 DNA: TGTGCCAGCATGACGACAGGGGTGGGCTACACCTTC

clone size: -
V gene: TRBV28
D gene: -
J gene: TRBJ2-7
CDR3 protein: CASSRTYEQYF
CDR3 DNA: TGTGCCAGCAGCCGAACCTACGAGCAGTACTTC

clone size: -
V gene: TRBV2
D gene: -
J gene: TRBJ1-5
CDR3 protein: CASSGGRSNRFRGNQPQHF
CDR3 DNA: TGTGCCAGCAGCGGGGGACGGAGTAATAGGTTCAGGGGTAATCAGCCCCAGCATTTT

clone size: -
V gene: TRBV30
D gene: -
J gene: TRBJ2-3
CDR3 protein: CAWSEWGDTQYF
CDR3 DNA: TGTGCCTGGAGTGAATGGGGTGATACGCAGTATTTT

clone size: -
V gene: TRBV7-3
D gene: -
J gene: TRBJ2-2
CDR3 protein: CASSLGEAGELFF
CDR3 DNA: TGTGCCAGCAGCTTAGGGGAAGCCGGGGAGCTGTTTTTT

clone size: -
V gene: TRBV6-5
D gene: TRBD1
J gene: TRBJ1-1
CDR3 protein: CASIADRGTEAFF
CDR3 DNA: TGTGCCAGCATCGCGGACAGGGGAACTGAAGCTTTCTTT

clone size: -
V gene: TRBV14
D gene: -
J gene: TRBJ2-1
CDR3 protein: CASSQDFGGGQFF
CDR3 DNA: TGTGCCAGCAGCCAAGATTTCGGGGGTGGGCAGTTCTTC

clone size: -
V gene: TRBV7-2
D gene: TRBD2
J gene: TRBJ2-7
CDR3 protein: CASSLVSSGFTYEQYF
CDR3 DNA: TGTGCCAGCAGCTTAGTTTCTAGCGGGTTTACCTACGAGCAGTACTTC

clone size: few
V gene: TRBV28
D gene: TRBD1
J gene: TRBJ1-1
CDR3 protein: CASSLGTDTEAFF
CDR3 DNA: TGTGCCAGCAGTTTAGGGACAGACACTGAAGCTTTCTTT

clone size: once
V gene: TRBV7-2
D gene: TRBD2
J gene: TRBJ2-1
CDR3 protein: CASSSTPIQRGIWDEQFF
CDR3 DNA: TGTGCCAGCAGCTCCACCCCGATCCAGCGGGGGATTTGGGATGAGCAGTTCTTC

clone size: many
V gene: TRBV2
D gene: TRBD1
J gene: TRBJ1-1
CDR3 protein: CASSLGQQNTEAFF
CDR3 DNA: TGTGCCAGCAGTTTGGGACAGCAGAACACTGAAGCTTTCTTT

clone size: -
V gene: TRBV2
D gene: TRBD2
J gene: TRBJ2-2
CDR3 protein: CASSESGGGTGELFF
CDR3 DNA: TGTGCCAGCAGTGAAAGCGGGGGAGGGACCGGGGAGCTGTTTTTT

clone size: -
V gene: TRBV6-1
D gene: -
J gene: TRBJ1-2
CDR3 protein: CASSEAGQGGFNYGYTF
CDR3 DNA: TGTGCCAGCAGTGAAGCTGGGCAGGGCGGATTTAACTATGGCTACACCTTC

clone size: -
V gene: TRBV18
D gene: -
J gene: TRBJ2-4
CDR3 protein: CASSPDRTLAKNIQYF
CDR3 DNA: TGTGCCAGCTCACCGGACAGAACTTTAGCCAAAAACATTCAGTACTTC

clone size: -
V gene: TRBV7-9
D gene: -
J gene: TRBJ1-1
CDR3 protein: CASSLSGLGTEAFF
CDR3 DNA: TGTGCCAGCAGTTTAAGTGGACTCGGCACTGAAGCTTTCTTT

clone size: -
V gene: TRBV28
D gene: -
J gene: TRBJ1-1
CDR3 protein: CASGAGRNTEAFF
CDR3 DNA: TGTGCCAGCGGGGCAGGCCGGAACACTGAAGCTTTCTTT

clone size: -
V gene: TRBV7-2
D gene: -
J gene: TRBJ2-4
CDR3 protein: CASSSALGARGNIQYF
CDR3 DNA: TGTGCCAGCAGCTCAGCCCTTGGGGCAAGGGGGAACATTCAGTACTTC

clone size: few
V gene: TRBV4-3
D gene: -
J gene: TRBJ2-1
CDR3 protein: CASSQDLASYNEQFF
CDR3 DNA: TGCGCCAGCAGCCAAGATCTAGCCAGCTACAATGAGCAGTTCTTC

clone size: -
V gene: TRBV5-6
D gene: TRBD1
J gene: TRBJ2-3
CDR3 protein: CASSLKGTEDTQYF
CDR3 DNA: TGTGCCAGCAGCTTGAAGGGGACAGAGGATACGCAGTATTTT

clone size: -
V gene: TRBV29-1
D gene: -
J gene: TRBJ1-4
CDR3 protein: CSATATNEKLFF
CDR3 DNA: TGCAGCGCGACTGCAACTAATGAAAAACTGTTTTTT

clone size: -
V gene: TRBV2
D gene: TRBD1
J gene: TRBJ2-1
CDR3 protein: CASSVWDRNNEQFF
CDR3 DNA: TGTGCCAGCAGTGTATGGGACAGGAACAATGAGCAGTTCTTC

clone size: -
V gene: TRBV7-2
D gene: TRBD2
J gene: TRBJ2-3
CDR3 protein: CASSPGLAGKDTQYF
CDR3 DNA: TGTGCCAGCAGCCCGGGACTAGCGGGGAAGGATACGCAGTATTTT